The 32 T cell receptor beta chains below were found in one sample sequenced in a study of shared clonotypes between healthy human individuals. Produced via immunoSEQ multiplex PCR; TCRdb's table is partial and in-frame only. This repertoire shows millions of clones, roughly 95% found once; its top ten account for approximately 0.13%. Input material: naive CD4+ T cells sorted from blood. Noted subset: CD45RA+ positively selected. The receptors derive from a man younger than 35 in good health.

The V and J genes are TRBV5-1 and TRBJ1-2; a weak D match, TRBD1 (5 bases). The CDR3 is 16 residues long. Germline-derived CDR1 and CDR2 are SGHRS and YFSETQ. The V gene lost 2 bases and the J gene lost 5 bases, with 19 bases spanning the gap. The CDR3 sequence is CASSLSGPKWGYGYTF. In DNA form, the CDR3 reads TGCGCCAGCAGCTTATCGGGACCCAAATGGGGTTATGGCTACACCTTC.

Details on this clone: This sample also contains other DNA sequences that code for the same CDR3. The chain employs TRBV5-1 and TRBJ2-1; TRBD2 is a possible D gene (5 bases). The V gene lost 3 bases and the J gene lost 0 bases, with 10 bases spanning the gap. CDR1 and CDR2 (germline): SGHRS, YFSETQ. The CDR3 extends over 15 amino acids. This chain's CDR3 is CASSSTSSSYNEQFF. The CDR3 nucleotides read TGCGCCAGCAGCTCTACTAGTAGCTCCTACAATGAGCAGTTCTTC.

The rearrangement joins TRBV18 to TRBJ2-2; D call uncertain. The length of the CDR3 is 14 residues. The V gene's germline CDR1 is KGHSH and CDR2 LQKENI. V gave up 5 bases and J gave up 2 bases, with 9 bases separating them. For the CDR3, the DNA is TGTGCCAGCTCAATATTGGGAAACACCGGGGAGCTGTTTTTT. Protein sequence: CASSILGNTGELFF.

This clone was recorded once. V and J are TRBV19 and TRBJ2-1; TRBD1 matches 7 bases. Germline CDR1 is LNHDA and CDR2 is SQIVND (reference sequence). V trimming: 6 bases; J trimming: 2 bases; junction bases outside the gene matches: 4. CDR3 length equals 14 residues. This chain's CDR3 is CASRRQGPYNEQFF. The CDR3 nucleotides read TGTGCCAGTAGGAGACAGGGTCCCTACAATGAGCAGTTCTTC.

About this clone: Additional DNA sequences in this sample encode the identical CDR3. The CDR3 here is CSVRTGAYNSPLHF. CDR3 sequence (DNA): TGCAGCGTACGGACAGGGGCCTATAATTCACCCCTCCACTTT. The chain is built from TRBV29-1 and TRBJ1-6; 9 bases are a match to TRBD1. From germline, CDR1 is SQVTM and CDR2 ANQGSEA. The junction had 2 bases not matched to a gene; V was cut back by 6 bases and J by 2 bases. The CDR3 is 14 amino acids.

The chain has TRBV5-1 and TRBJ2-7; D may be TRBD1 (6 bases). The CDR3 totals 14 residues. Germline CDR1 is SGHRS and CDR2 is YFSETQ. V was pared by 1 base and J by 3 bases, with 11 bases between. CDR3 in DNA: TGCGCCAGCAGCTTGAAAGGGGACATCTACGAGCAGTACTTC. Translating gives CASSLKGDIYEQYF.

This sequence joins TRBV7-2 and TRBJ2-3; D unclear. The germline V and J ends were trimmed by 5 bases and 4 bases, with 13 bases remaining between them. This CDR3 region has 14 residues. In germline, CDR1 is SGHTA, CDR2 FQGNSA. The CDR3 loop reads CASSGPPGADTQYF. CDR3 coding DNA: TGTGCCAGCAGCGGCCCCCCCGGAGCAGATACGCAGTATTTT.

The chain combines TRBV10-2 with TRBJ1-2; 7 bases match TRBD1. The V and J ends lost 5 bases and 0 bases, in that order; junction bases with no gene match: 3. Germline values: CDR1 WSHSY, CDR2 SAAADI. This CDR3 comprises 14 residues. The CDR3 DNA reads TGCGCCAGCAGTCGACAGGGAGCTAACTATGGCTACACCTTC. This translates into CASSRQGANYGYTF.

Regarding this clone: One end of the junction varies from germline; a read error may be responsible. The sample holds other DNA sequences that translate to the same CDR3. This sequence joins TRBV7-7 and TRBJ2-5; 8 bases line up with TRBD2. CDR1 and CDR2 from the germline V gene are SSHAT and FNYEAQ (reference sequence). The CDR3 consists of 14 residues. The CDR3 loop is CASSPGLAQETQYF. The CDR3 DNA is TGTGCTAGCAGCCCTGGACTAGCTCAAGAGACCCAGTACTTC.

The chain employs TRBV18 and TRBJ2-7; D is uncertain. The CDR3 extends over 14 amino acids. Germline V CDR1 and CDR2: KGHSH, LQKENI. Between the trimmed V and J ends, which lost 3 bases and 3 bases, there was a span of 12 bases. CDR3 protein: CASSPSRVLYEQYF. The CDR3 DNA reads as TGTGCCAGCTCACCGTCCCGAGTACTCTACGAGCAGTACTTC.

The chain recombines TRBV18 with TRBJ2-7; D is possibly TRBD1 (5 bases). Trimming removed 3 bases at V and 2 bases at J, with 11 bases between. The CDR3 covers 14 residues. Germline CDR1 and CDR2: KGHSH and LQKENI. The CDR3 coding sequence is TGTGCCAGCTCACCGACAGAACCCCCCTACGAGCAGTACTTC. Translated, it gives CASSPTEPPYEQYF.

The chain employs TRBV18 and TRBJ1-6; D might be TRBD1 (5 bases). The CDR3 runs 15 residues. From germline, CDR1 is KGHSH and CDR2 LQKENI. V lost 2 bases to trimming and J lost 7 bases, with 12 bases between them. DNA for the CDR3: TGTGCCAGCTCACCAGAGGGGAACAGGAATTCACCCCTCCACTTT. It translates to CASSPEGNRNSPLHF.

V is TRBV28 and J is TRBJ1-5; D remains unclear. This CDR3 has 12 residues. Trimming removed 5 bases from V and 12 bases from J, with 14 bases in between. Germline-derived CDR1 and CDR2 are MDHEN and SYDVKM. CDR3 loop: CASSPISKSQHF. CDR3 bases: TGTGCCAGCAGTCCAATCAGTAAAAGCCAGCATTTT.

The chain has TRBV11-2 and TRBJ2-7; TRBD2 aligns across 9 bases. Germline V lookup: CDR1 SGHAT, CDR2 FQNNGV. This CDR3 contains 15 residues. The V segment lost 6 bases and the J segment 6 bases; nucleotides outside the gene matches: 12. CDR3: CASRSTSGKLLEQYF. The CDR3 DNA sequence: TGTGCCAGCAGGTCGACTAGCGGCAAACTTCTCGAGCAGTACTTC.

V usage is TRBV27 and J usage is TRBJ1-5; 10 nucleotides agree with TRBD1. Germline CDR1 and CDR2: MNHEY and SMNVEV (reference sequence). This CDR3 is 18 amino acids long. V trimming: 5 bases; J trimming: 2 bases; junction bases outside the gene matches: 12. The CDR3 bases are TGTGCCAGCAGTCCCCTCGCCCGGACAGGGGGTGGCAATCAGCCCCAGCATTTT. This gives the protein CASSPLARTGGGNQPQHF.

The J gene is TRBJ1-5, the V gene TRBV2; no reliable D call. The CDR3 spans 16 residues. V dropped 1 base and J dropped 7 bases, with 17 bases sitting between them. Germline values: CDR1 SNHLY, CDR2 FYNNEI. The DNA for the CDR3 is TGTGCCAGCAGTGAAGGTGGACGGACTCCGATGCAGCCCCAGCATTTT. Protein product: CASSEGGRTPMQPQHF. Full variable domain (remainder filled in from reference TRBV2 and TRBJ1-5): EPEVTQTPSHQVTQMGQEVILRCVPISNHLYFYWYRQILGQKVEFLVSFYNNEISEKSEIFDDQFSVERPDGSNFTLKIRSTKLEDSAMYFCASSEGGRTPMQPQHFGDGTRLSIL.

Turning to this clone: Distinct nucleotide sequences in the sample also encode this CDR3. CDR3 in DNA: TGCGCCAGCAGCCTGACGGGGTTGAATTCACCCCTCCACTTT. Translating it yields CASSLTGLNSPLHF. The chain is built from TRBV5-1 and TRBJ1-6; D is unresolved. CDR3 length equals 14 residues. The germline V and J ends were trimmed by 4 bases and 7 bases, with 12 bases remaining between them. CDR1 SGHRS and CDR2 YFSETQ come from the germline V gene.

The genes are TRBV7-6 and TRBJ1-1; 10 nucleotides line up with TRBD1. V lost 3 bases to trimming and J lost 11 bases; unmatched junction nucleotides: 9. Germline values: CDR1 SGHVS, CDR2 FNYEAQ. The CDR3 has 14 residues. The CDR3 coding sequence is TGTGCCAGCAGCTTGGGACAGGGGATTACTGGGGCTTTCTTT. Translated: CASSLGQGITGAFF.

The chain has TRBV11-3 and TRBJ1-3; no clear D. V was trimmed by 5 bases and J by 4 bases, leaving 6 bases between them. Germline V lookup: CDR1 SGHNT, CDR2 YENEEA. CDR3 length: 12 amino acids. DNA for the CDR3: TGTGCCAGCAGCGAACAGGGAAACACCATATATTTT. Translation gives CASSEQGNTIYF.

The gene calls are TRBV4-3 and TRBJ1-2, with 9 bases fitting TRBD1. The V gene's germline CDR1 is LGHNA and CDR2 YSLEER. The length of the CDR3 is 15 residues. Trimming cost V 0 bases and J 4 bases; bases outside gene matches: 3. In DNA, the CDR3 is TGCGCCAGCAGCCAAGAGGGACAGGGAATCTATGGCTACACCTTC. This gives the protein CASSQEGQGIYGYTF.

Points on this clone: The junction and the germline gene differ at one end; a read error may be behind it. This same CDR3 is encoded by further DNA sequences in the sample. The chain links TRBV2 to TRBJ2-2; no definite D call. CDR1 SNHLY and CDR2 FYNNEI come from the germline V gene. This CDR3 spans 14 amino acids. DNA for the CDR3: TGCGCCAGCAGTGAATTCCGGAACACCGGGGAGCTGTTTTTT. Translating gives CASSEFRNTGELFF. Variable domain in full (rest from reference TRBV2 and TRBJ2-2): EPEVTQTPSHQVTQMGQEVILRCVPISNHLYFYWYRQILGQKVEFLVSFYNNEISEKSEIFDDQFSVERPDGSNFTLKIRSTKLEDSAMYFCASSEFRNTGELFFGEGSRLTVL.

The chain has TRBV29-1 and TRBJ2-1; 10 bases line up with TRBD2. V shed 6 bases and J 3 bases; nucleotides not matched to a gene: 5. The CDR3 extends over 14 amino acids. Germline CDR1 and CDR2: SQVTM and ANQGSEA. CDR3 coding DNA: TGCAGCGTGATCCCTAGCGGGGGCTACAATGAGCAGTTCTTC. Translated: CSVIPSGGYNEQFF.

To note about this clone: The same CDR3 arises from other DNA sequences in this sample as well. This rearrangement joins TRBV4-2 to TRBJ2-7, with 13 bases matching TRBD2. This CDR3 comprises 15 residues. V lost 1 base, J lost 7 bases, and 4 bases stayed unmatched. Germline V lookup: CDR1 LGHNA, CDR2 YNFKEQ. In DNA, the CDR3 is TGTGCCAGCAGCCAAGGGACTAGCGGGAGCCGTGAGCAGTACTTC. This encodes CASSQGTSGSREQYF.

The chain has TRBV5-6 and TRBJ2-7; 10 bases agree with TRBD1. Germline V gene sequence: CDR1 SGHDT, CDR2 YYEEEE. The CDR3 runs to 15 residues. V shed 5 bases, J shed 0 bases, and the junction held 5 bases outside the gene matches. DNA of the CDR3: TGTGCCAGCAGTTACCGGACAGGGGGCTCCTACGAGCAGTACTTC. Residues: CASSYRTGGSYEQYF.

This chain links TRBV12-5 with TRBJ2-2, with D possibly TRBD2 on 5 matching bases. The CDR3 totals 14 residues. The V gene's germline CDR1 is LGHNT and CDR2 FRNRAP. Between the trimmed V and J ends, which lost 0 bases and 4 bases, there was a span of 6 bases. The CDR3 spells CASGLVRATGELFF. The CDR3 DNA sequence: TGTGCTAGTGGTTTGGTGAGGGCCACCGGGGAGCTGTTTTTT.

Concerning this clone itself: Other nucleotide sequences from this sample produce the same CDR3. The genes are TRBV2 and TRBJ2-5; D gene unclear. Germline values: CDR1 SNHLY, CDR2 FYNNEI. CDR3 length equals 10 residues. With 5 bases removed from V and 4 bases from J, the gap between germline ends came to 2 bases. The CDR3 loop is CASSIETQYF. As DNA, the CDR3 is TGTGCCAGCAGTATAGAGACCCAGTACTTC.

About this clone: This specimen includes other DNA sequences encoding the same CDR3. This chain connects TRBV30 to TRBJ1-1; D is undetermined. The CDR3 has 11 residues. V lost 2 bases and J lost 4, with 5 bases in between. Germline CDR1 is GTSNPN and CDR2 is SVGIG (reference sequence). CDR3 nucleotide sequence: TGTGCCTGGAGTAAGGGCACTGAAGCTTTCTTT. Translating it yields CAWSKGTEAFF.

The CDR3 loop is CASSVNPREAGELFF. CDR3 nucleotide sequence: TGTGCCAGCAGCGTAAACCCCCGGGAGGCCGGGGAGCTGTTTTTT. This rearrangement joins TRBV9 to TRBJ2-2; 7 bases match TRBD2. The CDR3 consists of 15 residues. Trimming removed 1 base from V and 6 bases from J; junction bases left unmatched: 6. Germline-derived CDR1 and CDR2 are SGDLS and YYNGEE.

The rearrangement links TRBV5-6 to TRBJ2-5, with D uncertain. This CDR3 is built from 11 residues. Germline V gene lookup returns CDR1 SGHDT and CDR2 YYEEEE. The germline V and J ends were trimmed by 3 bases and 7 bases, with 7 bases remaining between them. The CDR3 region is CASSSAGTQYF. CDR3 sequence (DNA): TGTGCCAGCAGCTCCGCAGGGACCCAGTACTTC.

With respect to this clone: The sample holds other DNA sequences that translate to the same CDR3. The chain couples TRBV10-3 to TRBJ1-1; D remains ambiguous. Germline CDR1 reads ENHRY; CDR2 reads SYGVKD. The CDR3 extends over 14 amino acids. Trimming took 2 bases from V and 0 from J, leaving 7 bases between them. The chain's CDR3 is CAISEKALNTEAFF. The CDR3, as DNA: TGTGCCATCAGTGAGAAGGCGTTGAACACTGAAGCTTTCTTT.

V and J are TRBV2 and TRBJ2-2; either TRBD1 or TRBD2 may fit D (5 bases each). V was trimmed by 8 bases and J by 4 bases, leaving 14 bases between them. In germline, CDR1 is SNHLY, CDR2 FYNNEI. The CDR3 contains 14 residues. The CDR3 bases are TGTGCCAGCCGAGGGGACGTACTCACCGGGGAGCTGTTTTTT. It encodes CASRGDVLTGELFF.

The chain links TRBV14 to TRBJ1-4, with unresolved D. Germline V gene sequence: CDR1 SGHDN, CDR2 FVKESK. Trimming cost V 3 bases and J 4 bases, with 9 bases left between them. The CDR3 runs 14 residues. CDR3 in amino acids: CASSQRVGNEKLFF. In DNA, the CDR3 is TGTGCCAGCAGCCAGAGAGTTGGTAATGAAAAACTGTTTTTT.